This T cell receptor (beta chain) was profiled in a study of cytomegalovirus exposure and HLA in healthy donors. CDR1 and CDR2 (germline): SGHAT, FQNNGV. V lost 8 bases, J lost 3 bases, and 9 bases stayed unmatched. The CDR3 has 15 residues. PCR employed 60 Vbeta and 13 Jbeta primers. Data came from immunoSEQ multiplex PCR; TCRdb stores just in-frame clones and leaves some out. The sample has more than 110,000 clones, about three quarters seen once. The gene calls are TRBV11-2 and TRBJ2-1, with 8 bases that match TRBD1. The sample consisted of PBMCs. The clonotype originates from a male donor in good health and CMV-seropositive. This CDR3 reads CASAPQGARYNEQFF. For the CDR3, the DNA is TGTGCCAGCGCTCCTCAGGGGGCGCGCTACAATGAGCAGTTCTTC. Full variable domain (rest looked up from reference TRBV11-2 and TRBJ2-1): EAGVAQSPRYKIIEKRQSVAFWCNPISGHATLYWYQQILGQGPKLLIQFQNNGVVDDSQLPKDRFSAERLKGVDSTLKIQPAKLEDSAVYLCASAPQGARYNEQFFGPGTRLTVL.